These T cell receptor beta chains were read from a single sample in a study of blood T cell repertoires in COVID-19. The protocol was immunoSEQ multiplex PCR, while the TCRdb copy is restricted to in-frame clones and leaves out a portion. This table holds about 250,000 clones, around 80% found once. Specimen: peripheral blood. The receptors were gathered from a man older than 75 with acute or convalescent COVID-19. CDR3s include the opening cysteine and the closing phenylalanine or tryptophan. D genes are given only for firm matches. The size of a clone is reported for some rows only, either as once, few or many, or as a class for expanded clones.

-,-,TRBJ1-3,TRBV19,TGTGCCAGTAGCTCAGGCCTGGTTGAAGCTGGAAACACCATATATTTT,CASSSGLVEAGNTIYF
-,-,TRBJ1-2,TRBV19,TGTGCCAGTAGGATACGGGGGGCATCTAACTATGGCTACACCTTC,CASRIRGASNYGYTF
TRBD2,-,TRBJ2-7,TRBV6-1,TGTGCCAGCAGTGAATACAGCGGGAGGGGACCCTACGAGCAGTACTTC,CASSEYSGRGPYEQYF
-,-,TRBJ2-1,TRBV2,TGTGCCAGCAGTGAACGGGCGGGATCCTACAATGAGCAGTTCTTC,CASSERAGSYNEQFF
-,-,TRBJ1-2,TRBV5-1,TGCGCCAGCAGCCCCAACAGCTATGGCTACACCTTC,CASSPNSYGYTF
TRBD1,-,TRBJ1-2,TRBV28,TGTGCCAGCAGTTCGCGGACAGGGGGAAACTATGGCTACACCTTC,CASSSRTGGNYGYTF
TRBD2,-,TRBJ2-1,TRBV19,TGTGCCAGCCATACTAGCGGGAGCAATGAGCAGTTCTTC,CASHTSGSNEQFF
TRBD1,-,TRBJ2-5,TRBV9,TGTGCCAGCAGCGTAGCTACGGGACAGGACAGCCAAGAGACCCAGTACTTC,CASSVATGQDSQETQYF
-,-,TRBJ2-7,TRBV7-2,TGTGCCAGCAGCAACACACGTACCTACGAGCAGTACTTC,CASSNTRTYEQYF
-,once,TRBJ2-3,TRBV5-1,TGCGCCAGCAGCTTGACAACAGGGGATACGCAGTATTTT,CASSLTTGDTQYF
TRBD1,-,TRBJ1-2,TRBV28,TGTGCCAGCAGCCTAGGGACAGACAATGGCTACACCTTC,CASSLGTDNGYTF